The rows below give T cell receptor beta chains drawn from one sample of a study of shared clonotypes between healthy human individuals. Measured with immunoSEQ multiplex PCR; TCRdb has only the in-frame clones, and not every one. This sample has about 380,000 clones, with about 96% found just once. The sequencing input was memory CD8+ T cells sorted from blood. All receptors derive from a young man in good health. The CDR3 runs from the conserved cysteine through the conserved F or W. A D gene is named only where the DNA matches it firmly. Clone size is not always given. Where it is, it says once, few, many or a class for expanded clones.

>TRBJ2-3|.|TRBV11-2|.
CASSLGGRDGGIDTQYF
TGTGCCAGCAGCTTAGGGGGACGGGATGGTGGTATAGATACGCAGTATTTT
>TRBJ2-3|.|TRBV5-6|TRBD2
CASRLGLAGVADTQYF
TGTGCCAGCAGATTAGGACTAGCGGGAGTGGCAGATACGCAGTATTTT
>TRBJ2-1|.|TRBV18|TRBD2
CASSPPLAGAGNEQFF
TGTGCCAGCTCACCACCCCTAGCGGGAGCTGGGAATGAGCAGTTCTTC
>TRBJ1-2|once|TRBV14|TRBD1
CASSRGGGAGYGYTF
TGTGCCAGCAGCCGAGGAGGGGGCGCGGGCTATGGCTACACCTTC
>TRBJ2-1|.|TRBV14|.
CASSQAGFHFYNEQFF
TGTGCCAGCAGCCAAGCTGGCTTCCACTTCTACAATGAGCAGTTCTTC
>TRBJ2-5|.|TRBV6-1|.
CASSDRWGTQYF
TGTGCCAGCAGTGACCGTTGGGGGACCCAGTACTTC
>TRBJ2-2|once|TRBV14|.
CASSRSNTNTGELFF
TGTGCCAGCAGCCGTTCCAACACGAACACCGGGGAGCTGTTTTTT
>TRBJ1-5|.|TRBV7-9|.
CASSPGINQPQHF
TGTGCCAGCAGCCCGGGGATCAATCAGCCCCAGCATTTT
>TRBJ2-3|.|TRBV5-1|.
CASSLQPVGVADTQYF
TGCGCCAGCAGCTTGCAGCCCGTAGGCGTAGCAGATACGCAGTATTTT
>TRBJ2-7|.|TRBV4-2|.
CASSQTYEQYF
TGTGCCAGCAGCCAAACCTACGAGCAGTACTTC
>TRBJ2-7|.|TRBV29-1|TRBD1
CSAIDRETGTYEQYF
TGCAGCGCCATTGACAGGGAGACAGGGACCTACGAGCAGTACTTC
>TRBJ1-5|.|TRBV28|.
CASSQYPALSNQPQHF
TGTGCCAGCAGCCAATATCCAGCCTTGAGCAATCAGCCCCAGCATTTT
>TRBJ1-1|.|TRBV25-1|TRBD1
CASSTTGTGNTEAFF
TGTGCCAGCAGTACGACCGGGACAGGGAACACTGAAGCTTTCTTT